These 20 T cell receptor beta chains were sequenced from one sample in a study of T-cell memory formation after mild COVID-19. TCRdb re-derived calls from the 5' RACE reads in MiXCR, one entry per CDR3 protein. The sample has about 400,000 distinct CDR3 sequences, approximately 24% seen once. The source material was PBMCs or a T cell subset sorted from them (not recorded which). These receptors were collected from an adult woman who had mild COVID-19 (a few samples of this study predate the infection). Cell type and time point are not known.

This clonotype was detected only a few times. This chain joins TRBV24-1 and TRBJ1-1; a weak D match, TRBD1 (5 bases). Germline V gene lookup returns CDR1 KGHDR and CDR2 SFDVKD. V lost 2 bases to trimming and J lost 5 bases, with 17 bases between them. This CDR3 contains 16 residues. The CDR3 DNA is TGTGCCACCAGTGATTCCAGGACCCCCCGGGGGACTGAAGCTTTCTTT. It codes for CATSDSRTPRGTEAFF.

As for this clonotype: An end of the junction differs from the germline gene, which may be a read error. V is TRBV4-1 and J is TRBJ2-2; either TRBD1 or TRBD2 may fit D (5 bases each). The CDR3 loop spans 16 amino acids. CDR1 is MGHRA and CDR2 is YSYEKL in the germline V gene. This CDR3 is CASTQWDGVRVGELFF. For the CDR3, the DNA is TGCGCCAGCACCCAATGGGACGGGGTGAGAGTCGGGGAGCTGTTTTTT.

The chain uses TRBV5-1 and TRBJ2-1, with D perhaps TRBD1 (5 bases). There are 14 residues in the CDR3. V was clipped by 6 bases and J by 0 bases, with 10 bases between them. Germline assignment: CDR1 SGHRS and CDR2 YFSETQ. The CDR3 DNA sequence: TGCGCCAGCAAGGACACGAGCTCCTACAATGAGCAGTTCTTC. Residues: CASKDTSSYNEQFF.

The table lists this clonotype with a few counts. The CDR3 spells CASSSARRETQYF. CDR3 coding DNA: TGTGCCAGCAGCTCAGCCCGTCGGGAGACCCAGTACTTC. This chain uses TRBV11-3 with TRBJ2-5; D not resolved. Germline-derived CDR1 and CDR2 are SGHNT and YENEEA. The CDR3 runs to 13 residues. The germline V and J ends were trimmed by 4 bases and 5 bases, with 11 bases remaining between them. The full variable domain, its missing parts supplied by reference TRBV11-3 and TRBJ2-5, is EAGVVQSPRYKIIEKKQPVAFWCNPISGHNTLYWYLQNLGQGPELLIRYENEEAVDDSQLPKDRFSAERLKGVDSTLKIQPAELGDSAVYLCASSSARRETQYFGPGTRLLVL.

This clonotype was seen a handful of times. This chain connects TRBV5-6 to TRBJ2-7; 8 positions match TRBD1. This CDR3 has 15 residues. V gave up 4 bases and J gave up 2 bases; unmatched junction bases: 8. Germline loops: CDR1 SGHDT, CDR2 YYEEEE. CDR3 sequence: CASSPEDREPYEQYF. Written as DNA, the CDR3 is TGTGCCAGCAGCCCAGAGGACAGGGAACCCTACGAGCAGTACTTC.

This clonotype was counted many times. The chain uses TRBV6-1 and TRBJ2-7; 14 bases map to TRBD2. Trimming removed 7 bases from V and 2 bases from J; junction bases left unmatched: 10. The germline V gene encodes CDR1 MNHNS and CDR2 SASEGT. The CDR3 extends over 17 amino acids. The CDR3 nucleotides are TGTGCCAGCACCCCCGGGACTAGCGGGGGTCTTACCTACGAGCAGTACTTC. It codes for CASTPGTSGGLTYEQYF.

This clonotype has more than one count but fewer than ten. This chain connects TRBV29-1 to TRBJ2-1; a possible D gene is TRBD2 (6 bases). The CDR3 contains 12 residues. The V end lost 8 bases, the J end lost 8 bases, and 16 bases lay between the germline ends. Germline V gene sequence: CDR1 SQVTM, CDR2 ANQGSEA. The CDR3 DNA is TGCAGCCCTCGGAGGGGTGGCGATGAGCAGTTCTTC. Translated, it gives CSPRRGGDEQFF.

The chain links TRBV7-8 to TRBJ2-7; D possibly matches TRBD1 or TRBD2 (6 bases each). Germline V CDR1 and CDR2: SGHVS, FQNEAQ. The CDR3 extends over 14 amino acids. V shed 5 bases and J shed 1 base, with 12 bases lying between them. The CDR3 DNA is TGTGCCAGCAGCCGGGGGCCTGGGTCCTACGAGCAGTACTTC. Translating gives CASSRGPGSYEQYF.

In this sample, this clonotype turned up a few times. The chain combines TRBV24-1 with TRBJ2-1, with 14 bases aligning to TRBD2. The CDR3 runs 19 residues. Trimming cost V 2 bases and J 4 bases; bases outside gene matches: 9. Germline loops: CDR1 KGHDR, CDR2 SFDVKD. As DNA, the CDR3 is TGTGCCACCAGTGATTCCCAGACTAGCGGGAGGGCCTTATACAATGAGCAGTTCTTC. It yields the protein CATSDSQTSGRALYNEQFF.

This clonotype came up a few times. The chain uses TRBV12-3 or TRBV12-4 and TRBJ1-2; no clear D. The CDR3 has 13 residues. Trimming cost V 3 bases and J 7 bases, with 12 bases left between them. The CDR3 DNA reads as TGTGCCAGCAGTTTCGTCAGGCGGGGTGGCTACACCTTC. This sequence encodes CASSFVRRGGYTF.

This sequence joins TRBV12-5 and TRBJ2-1; 10 bases align to TRBD2. V trimming: 5 bases; J trimming: 6 bases; junction bases outside the gene matches: 7. CDR3 size: 15 residues. Germline V gives CDR1 LGHNT, CDR2 FRNRAP. CDR3 protein: CASGAPRLAGNEQFF. In nucleotides, the CDR3 is TGTGCTAGTGGTGCCCCGAGACTAGCGGGCAATGAGCAGTTCTTC.

The rearrangement uses TRBV4-3 and TRBJ2-7; D unclear. CDR1 is LGHNA and CDR2 is YSLEER in the germline V gene. This CDR3 region has 14 residues. V lost 0 bases and J lost 5, with 11 bases in between. The chain's CDR3 is CASSQEGLEDEQYF. The CDR3 nucleotides read TGCGCCAGCAGCCAAGAAGGGCTAGAGGACGAGCAGTACTTC.

This clonotype was counted a few times. This rearrangement joins TRBV3-1 to TRBJ2-5, with 10 bases fitting TRBD2. Germline loops: CDR1 LGHDT, CDR2 YNNKEL (reference sequence). V was clipped by 8 bases and J by 5 bases; unmatched bases: 8. The CDR3 has 14 amino acids. The CDR3 DNA sequence: TGTGCCAGCGGGCTAGCGGGAGTCGAGGAGACCCAGTACTTC. This encodes CASGLAGVEETQYF.

V usage is TRBV4-2 and J usage is TRBJ2-7, with TRBD2 matching 9 bases. The germline CDR1 and CDR2 sequences are LGHNA and YNFKEQ. CDR3 size: 16 residues. With 0 bases clipped from V and 3 bases from J, the junction kept 6 bases outside the gene matches. CDR3: CASSQEATSGNYEQYF. The CDR3 nucleotides are TGTGCCAGCAGCCAAGAGGCGACTAGCGGCAACTACGAGCAGTACTTC.

This clonotype came up once. Possible read error: a much larger clone is one base away. The gene calls are TRBV7-9 and TRBJ2-3; 8 nucleotides align to TRBD2. The germline gives CDR1 SEHNR, CDR2 FQNEAQ (reference sequence). V trimming: 3 bases; J trimming: 4 bases; junction bases outside the gene matches: 3. There are 14 residues in the CDR3. CDR3 sequence reads: CASSLGLVPDTQYF. In nucleotides, the CDR3 is TGTGCCAGCAGCTTGGGACTAGTCCCAGATACGCAGTATTTT.

CDR3 in amino acids: CSAPPLGGSGQFF. The CDR3 nucleotides read TGCAGTGCTCCCCCCCTCGGGGGGTCCGGGCAGTTCTTC. The chain couples TRBV20-1 to TRBJ2-1; 7 bases are a match to TRBD2. The CDR3 contains 13 residues. Germline V CDR1 and CDR2: DFQATT, SNEGSKA (reference sequence). V was pared by 5 bases and J by 12 bases, with 13 bases of the junction left unmatched.

This clonotype was counted only a few times. The chain has TRBV19 and TRBJ2-7; D is perhaps TRBD1 or TRBD2 (5 bases each). V lost 2 bases, J lost 0 bases, and 11 bases lay in between. CDR1 and CDR2 (germline): LNHDA, SQIVND (reference sequence). The CDR3 has 15 amino acids. The CDR3 region is CASSITVGGSYEQYF. CDR3 sequence (DNA): TGTGCCAGTAGTATAACGGTTGGGGGCTCCTACGAGCAGTACTTC.

The J gene is TRBJ2-3, the V gene TRBV7-9, with TRBD2 matching 9 bases. This CDR3 comprises 18 residues. Germline CDR1 SEHNR, CDR2 FQNEAQ (reference sequence). V shed 2 bases, J shed 7 bases, and the junction held 16 bases outside the gene matches. CDR3 coding DNA: TGTGCCAGCAGCTTAAAGGGTCGTACTAGCGGGCCCCAAAATACGCAGTATTTT. It translates to CASSLKGRTSGPQNTQYF.

V usage is TRBV6-5 and J usage is TRBJ1-4, with D possibly TRBD1 on 6 matching bases. Germline values: CDR1 MNHEY, CDR2 SVGAGI. This CDR3 is 15 amino acids long. The V end lost 8 bases, the J end lost 10 bases, and 23 bases lay between the germline ends. As DNA, the CDR3 is TGTGCCAGCGGAAAACAGGGACGGAAAGGGGTAAAACTGTTTTTT. Translating it yields CASGKQGRKGVKLFF.

There are a few counts of this clonotype. CDR3 sequence (DNA): TGTGCCAGCAGCTTAATGTCCACTACTAGCCTACGCTACAATGAGCAGTTCTTC. Protein product: CASSLMSTTSLRYNEQFF. The V gene is TRBV7-2, the J gene TRBJ2-1; D possibly corresponds to TRBD2 (6 bases). The CDR3 loop spans 18 amino acids. Trimming left V 2 bases short and J 3 bases short, with 20 bases between. The germline V gene has CDR1 SGHTA and CDR2 FQGNSA. Full variable domain (outside the CDR3, taken from reference TRBV7-2 and TRBJ2-1): GAGVSQSPSNKVTEKGKDVELRCDPISGHTALYWYRQSLGQGLEFLIYFQGNSAPDKSGLPSDRFSAERTGGSVSTLTIQRTQQEDSAVYLCASSLMSTTSLRYNEQFFGPGTRLTVL.